Below are 29 T cell receptor beta chains sequenced from a single sample in a study of identifying expanded T cells in peripheral blood. Using immunoSEQ multiplex PCR, the repertoire was profiled, and TCRdb retains in-frame clones only, with some absent. The top ten hold roughly a sixth of the sample, which has about 100,000 clones, roughly nine tenths seen once. The sequencing sample was made of blood. Receptors were obtained from a person aged 18-70 years in good health.

The rearrangement uses TRBV10-3 and TRBJ2-3, with D possibly matching TRBD1 (6 bases). The ends were cut back, 3 bases at V and 1 base at J, with 8 bases in the middle. In germline, CDR1 is ENHRY, CDR2 SYGVKD. This CDR3 has 14 amino acids. The CDR3 loop reads CAISERQGTDTQYF. In DNA form, the CDR3 reads TGTGCCATCAGTGAAAGACAGGGCACAGATACGCAGTATTTT.

The V call is TRBV19, the J call TRBJ1-5; D is possibly TRBD1 (5 bases). Deletions cut 5 bases from V and 5 bases from J, with 16 bases between. The CDR3 runs 15 residues. The germline gives CDR1 LNHDA, CDR2 SQIVND (reference sequence). CDR3 in amino acids: CASSFYGGGDQPQHF. CDR3 nucleotides: TGTGCCAGTAGTTTTTACGGAGGAGGGGATCAGCCCCAGCATTTT.

The chain employs TRBV7-8 and TRBJ1-1; D gene uncertain. Per the germline V gene, CDR1 is SGHVS and CDR2 is FQNEAQ. The CDR3 length is 12 residues. The V and J ends lost 5 bases and 4 bases respectively, with 8 bases between them. CDR3: CASSPVGTEAFF. The CDR3 nucleotides read TGTGCCAGCAGCCCAGTGGGCACTGAAGCTTTCTTT.

V usage is TRBV4-1 and J usage is TRBJ1-3; D ambiguous. CDR1 MGHRA and CDR2 YSYEKL come from the germline V gene. The ends were cut back, 2 bases at V and 0 bases at J, with 5 bases in the middle. The CDR3 is made up of 14 amino acids. The CDR3 protein is CASSQLYSGNTIYF. The CDR3 nucleotides are TGCGCCAGCAGCCAACTGTACTCTGGAAACACCATATATTTT.

This chain links TRBV6-6 with TRBJ1-1, with 7 nucleotides matching TRBD1. Unmatched junction bases numbered 7, after V lost 6 bases and J lost 0 bases. CDR1 and CDR2 (germline): MNHNY, SVGAGI (reference sequence). The CDR3 spans 15 residues. The DNA of the CDR3 is TGTGCCAGCAGCCCAGGGGGAGGGGTGAACACTGAAGCTTTCTTT. Its translation: CASSPGGGVNTEAFF.

V usage is TRBV28 and J usage is TRBJ1-2; D remains ambiguous. The V gene lost 6 bases and the J gene lost 7 bases, with 15 bases spanning the gap. CDR3 length: 13 residues. Germline V gives CDR1 MDHEN, CDR2 SYDVKM. CDR3 loop: CASRIGRERGYTF. Written as DNA, the CDR3 is TGTGCCAGCAGAATCGGGAGGGAGCGTGGCTACACCTTC.

This clone was recorded only once. The rearrangement uses TRBV28 and TRBJ2-3; D is unclear. The CDR3 runs 15 residues. In germline, CDR1 is MDHEN, CDR2 SYDVKM. Deletions cut 4 bases from V and 4 bases from J, with 15 bases between. DNA for the CDR3: TGTGCCAGCAGTTCTTCTACAGACGGGTCAGATACGCAGTATTTT. It translates to CASSSSTDGSDTQYF.

The rearrangement links TRBV18 to TRBJ2-1; D may be TRBD1 (5 bases). Between the trimmed V and J ends, which lost 1 base and 8 bases, there was a span of 12 bases. CDR1 is KGHSH, CDR2 LQKENI, per germline. CDR3 length: 14 amino acids. CDR3 DNA sequence: TGTGCCAGCTCACCACAGGCAGGGCGGCATGAGCAGTTCTTC. It codes for CASSPQAGRHEQFF.

V usage is TRBV7-2 and J usage is TRBJ1-5; D is unresolved. The CDR3 is made up of 15 amino acids. Trimming left V 1 base short and J 2 bases short, with 9 bases between. The germline V gene has CDR1 SGHTA and CDR2 FQGNSA. The CDR3 DNA is TGTGCCAGCAGCTTAGAGCCGGTGGGCAATCAGCCCCAGCATTTT. Translating gives CASSLEPVGNQPQHF.

This sequence joins TRBV7-9 and TRBJ2-7; TRBD1 matches 9 bases. The length of the CDR3 is 13 residues. Looked up from germline, CDR1 is SEHNR and CDR2 is FQNEAQ (reference sequence). With 10 bases clipped from V and 5 bases from J, the junction kept 9 bases outside the gene matches. The CDR3 nucleotides are TGTGCCACTATTGGACAGGGGAACAACGAGCAGTACTTC. Amino acids: CATIGQGNNEQYF.

DNA of the CDR3: TGTGCCAGCAGCGTAGGTCCAGCGGGGACCAACGAGCAGTACTTC. Encoded protein: CASSVGPAGTNEQYF. The V and J genes are TRBV9 and TRBJ2-7, with 7 bases that match TRBD2. The ends lost 0 bases at V and 5 bases at J; junction bases unmatched: 8. The CDR3 is 15 amino acids. The germline V gene encodes CDR1 SGDLS and CDR2 YYNGEE.

The chain combines TRBV21-1 with TRBJ1-3; whether TRBD1, the table's D call, matches the DNA was not checked. TRBV21-1 is tagged as a pseudogene. The CDR3 runs 20 residues. CDR3 protein: CASSKGRTGFSDCSGNTIYF. The DNA for the CDR3 is TGTGCCAGCAGCAAAGGTCGGACAGGGTTTTCGGATTGCTCTGGAAACACCATATATTTT.

This chain joins TRBV5-4 and TRBJ2-2; 9 bases are a match to TRBD1. The junction had 9 bases not matched to a gene; V was cut back by 1 base and J by 5 bases. The CDR3 has 17 residues. Germline V gives CDR1 SGHNT, CDR2 YYREEE (reference sequence). In DNA, the CDR3 is TGTGCCAGCAGCTTGAAATTACAGGGGGCGAGGACCGGGGAGCTGTTTTTT. Translated: CASSLKLQGARTGELFF.

The chain couples TRBV19 to TRBJ1-3; D is perhaps TRBD1 (5 bases). There are 15 residues in the CDR3. Trimming took 4 bases from V and 8 from J, leaving 18 bases between them. CDR1 is LNHDA and CDR2 is SQIVND in the germline V gene (reference sequence). This CDR3 reads CASSRADMGTHTIYF. The DNA for the CDR3 is TGTGCCAGTAGTAGGGCGGACATGGGAACGCACACCATATATTTT.

V gene TRBV19 combines with J gene TRBJ2-7; TRBD1 might be the D (6 bases). Germline V gene lookup returns CDR1 LNHDA and CDR2 SQIVND (reference sequence). This CDR3 has 15 amino acids. V was pared by 9 bases and J by 3 bases, with 21 bases between. Here the CDR3 reads CASSLGAFSFYEQYF. The CDR3 nucleotides are TGTGCCAGCTCCCTGGGGGCGTTTTCCTTCTACGAGCAGTACTTC.

V gene TRBV30 combines with J gene TRBJ1-2; TRBD1 matches at 7 bases. CDR3 length: 13 residues. With 2 bases clipped from V and 4 bases from J, the junction kept 4 bases outside the gene matches. Germline V gene sequence: CDR1 GTSNPN, CDR2 SVGIG (reference sequence). Here the CDR3 reads CAWSMGQSYGYTF. The DNA for the CDR3 is TGTGCCTGGAGTATGGGACAGTCCTATGGCTACACCTTC.

The chain links TRBV6-6 to TRBJ2-5; D is possibly TRBD1 (5 bases). Germline V lookup: CDR1 MNHNY, CDR2 SVGAGI (reference sequence). Trimming took off 2 bases at V and 4 bases at J, with 14 bases between the two ends. There are 15 residues in the CDR3. The CDR3: CASSYDQGRGETQYF. The CDR3 nucleotides are TGTGCCAGCAGTTACGACCAGGGTCGAGGAGAGACCCAGTACTTC.

The CDR3 is CASSEQTNTGELFF. As DNA, the CDR3 is TGTGCCAGCAGTGAGCAAACGAACACCGGGGAGCTGTTTTTT. The chain couples TRBV2 to TRBJ2-2; D unresolved. The CDR3 sequence is 14 residues long. Trimming cost V 3 bases and J 0 bases, with 5 bases left between them. Germline V lookup: CDR1 SNHLY, CDR2 FYNNEI.

The table lists this clone with a few counts. The chain combines TRBV7-2 with TRBJ2-2, with 8 positions matching TRBD1. Trimming removed 0 bases from V and 4 bases from J; junction bases left unmatched: 13. This CDR3 is 19 amino acids long. Germline assignment: CDR1 SGHTA and CDR2 FQGNSA. In DNA, the CDR3 is TGTGCCAGCAGCTTAGCGCCCGTATTTTCGACAGGGGCCACCGGGGAGCTGTTTTTT. Amino acids: CASSLAPVFSTGATGELFF. Full variable domain (rest looked up from reference TRBV7-2 and TRBJ2-2): GAGVSQSPSNKVTEKGKDVELRCDPISGHTALYWYRQSLGQGLEFLIYFQGNSAPDKSGLPSDRFSAERTGGSVSTLTIQRTQQEDSAVYLCASSLAPVFSTGATGELFFGEGSRLTVL.

This clone was observed many times. The gene calls are TRBV19 and TRBJ2-7; 9 bases fit TRBD2. Trimming cost V 5 bases and J 3 bases; bases outside gene matches: 5. CDR1 is LNHDA, CDR2 SQIVND, per germline (reference sequence). This CDR3 is 14 amino acids long. The DNA for the CDR3 is TGTGCCAGTAGTGTAGCGGGGGCCCTCTACGAGCAGTACTTC. Encoded protein: CASSVAGALYEQYF.

This rearrangement joins TRBV7-8 to TRBJ1-2; 7 bases map to TRBD1. The CDR3 loop spans 14 amino acids. Germline CDR1 is SGHVS and CDR2 is FQNEAQ. V was pared by 4 bases and J by 2 bases, with 4 bases of the junction left unmatched. The CDR3 DNA is TGTGCCAGCAGCTCGAGACAGGGAAACTATGGCTACACCTTC. Translation: CASSSRQGNYGYTF.

The genes are TRBV6-1 and TRBJ2-5; D is uncertain. Germline CDR1 MNHNS, CDR2 SASEGT. V lost 8 bases and J 3 bases, leaving 10 bases between the germline ends. CDR3 length equals 12 residues. CDR3 sequence: CASRTVEETQYF. The CDR3 DNA follows: TGTGCCAGCCGCACTGTAGAAGAGACCCAGTACTTC.

The chain combines TRBV7-2 with TRBJ2-5; D is unclear. Germline V gives CDR1 SGHTA, CDR2 FQGNSA. The CDR3 covers 14 residues. V gave up 6 bases and J gave up 5 bases, with 16 bases separating them. The CDR3 nucleotides are TGTGCCAGCAGTTCAAGTCATCCCGGGGAGACCCAGTACTTC. It is translated as CASSSSHPGETQYF.

The CDR3 here is CASSLVQRQGSNQPQHF. Here the CDR3 DNA reads TGTGCCAGCAGCTTAGTCCAGCGACAGGGGAGCAATCAGCCCCAGCATTTT. The chain links TRBV7-9 to TRBJ1-5; 8 positions agree with TRBD1. Trimming took 1 base from V and 1 from J; bases not matched to a gene: 6. From germline, CDR1 is SEHNR and CDR2 FQNEAQ (reference sequence). CDR3 length: 17 residues.

The chain couples TRBV6-6 to TRBJ1-5; 10 bases map to TRBD1. Germline lookup yields CDR1 MNHNY and CDR2 SVGAGI (reference sequence). J gave up 7 bases and V 4 bases, and 10 bases lay outside the gene matches. The CDR3 has 16 residues. The CDR3, as DNA: TGTGCCAGCAGTTCGACAGGGGGCGCAGAGAAGCAGCCCCAGCATTTT. Amino acid sequence: CASSSTGGAEKQPQHF.

The chain has TRBV5-6 and TRBJ1-2; D not resolved. Germline V gives CDR1 SGHDT, CDR2 YYEEEE. The V end was cut by 5 bases, the J end by 4 bases, with 12 bases between. The CDR3 has 13 amino acids. The CDR3 DNA reads TGTGCCAGCAGGGAAGGGCTTTTCTATGGCTACACCTTC. Protein product: CASREGLFYGYTF.

This chain connects TRBV21-1 to TRBJ2-1; the table names TRBD1, a call not compared with the DNA. TRBV21-1 is noted as a pseudogene. The CDR3 covers 15 residues. In DNA form, the CDR3 reads TGTGCCAGCAGCAAAGTTCAGGGCCCCTACAATGAGCAGTTCTTC. Translation: CASSKVQGPYNEQFF.

The chain employs TRBV10-3 and TRBJ1-6; D possibly corresponds to TRBD1 (6 bases). Trimming shortened V by 7 bases and J by 0 bases, and 10 bases separated the two germline ends. CDR1 and CDR2 (germline): ENHRY, SYGVKD. This CDR3 has 15 amino acids. The CDR3 loop reads CAIKGQPSYNSPLHF. The CDR3 region has the DNA TGTGCCATCAAAGGACAGCCCTCCTATAATTCACCCCTCCACTTT.

This chain links TRBV5-6 with TRBJ2-2; D may correspond to TRBD1 or TRBD2 (6 bases each). Trimming stripped 5 bases from V and 5 bases from J, with 13 bases between. The CDR3 is 14 amino acids. The germline CDR1 and CDR2 sequences are SGHDT and YYEEEE. DNA for the CDR3: TGTGCCAGCAGGACGGGGGCGTTAACCGGGGAGCTGTTTTTT. It specifies CASRTGALTGELFF.